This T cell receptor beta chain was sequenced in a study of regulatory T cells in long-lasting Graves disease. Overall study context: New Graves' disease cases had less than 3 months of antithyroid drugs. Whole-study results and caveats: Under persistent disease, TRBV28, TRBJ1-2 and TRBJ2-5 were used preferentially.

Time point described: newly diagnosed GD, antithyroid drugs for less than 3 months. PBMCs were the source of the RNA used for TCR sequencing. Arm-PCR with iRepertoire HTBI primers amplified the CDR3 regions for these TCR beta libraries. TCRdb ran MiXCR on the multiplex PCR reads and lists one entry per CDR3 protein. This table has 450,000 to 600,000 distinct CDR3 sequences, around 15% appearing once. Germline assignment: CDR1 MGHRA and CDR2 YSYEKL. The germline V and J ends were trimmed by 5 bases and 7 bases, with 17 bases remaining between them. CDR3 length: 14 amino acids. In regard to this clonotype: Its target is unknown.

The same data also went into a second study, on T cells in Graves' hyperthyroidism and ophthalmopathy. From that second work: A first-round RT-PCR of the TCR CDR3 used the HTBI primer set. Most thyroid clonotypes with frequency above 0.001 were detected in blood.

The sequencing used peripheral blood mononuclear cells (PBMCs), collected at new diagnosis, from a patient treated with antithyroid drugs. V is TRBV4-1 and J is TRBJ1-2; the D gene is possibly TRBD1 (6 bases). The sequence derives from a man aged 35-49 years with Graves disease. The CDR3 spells CASSGRPGAPGYTF. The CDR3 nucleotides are TGCGCCAGCAGCGGTCGTCCAGGGGCCCCTGGCTACACCTTC.